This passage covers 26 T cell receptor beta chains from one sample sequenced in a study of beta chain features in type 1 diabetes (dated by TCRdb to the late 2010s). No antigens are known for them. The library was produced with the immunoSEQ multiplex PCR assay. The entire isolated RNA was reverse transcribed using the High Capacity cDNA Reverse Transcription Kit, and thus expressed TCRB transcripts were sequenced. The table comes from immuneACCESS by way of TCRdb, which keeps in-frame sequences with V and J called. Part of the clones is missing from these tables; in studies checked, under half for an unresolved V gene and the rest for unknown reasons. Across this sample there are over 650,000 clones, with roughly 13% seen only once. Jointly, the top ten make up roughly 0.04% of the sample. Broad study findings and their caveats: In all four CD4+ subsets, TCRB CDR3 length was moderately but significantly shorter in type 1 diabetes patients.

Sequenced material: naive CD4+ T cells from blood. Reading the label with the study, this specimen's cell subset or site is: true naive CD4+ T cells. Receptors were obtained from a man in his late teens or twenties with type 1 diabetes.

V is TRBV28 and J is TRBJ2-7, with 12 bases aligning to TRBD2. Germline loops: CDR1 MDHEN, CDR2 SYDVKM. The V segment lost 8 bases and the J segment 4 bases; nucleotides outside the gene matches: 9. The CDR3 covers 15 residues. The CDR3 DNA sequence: TGTGCCAGCGGGGGGGCACTAGCGGGAGGATACGAGCAGTACTTC. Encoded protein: CASGGALAGGYEQYF.

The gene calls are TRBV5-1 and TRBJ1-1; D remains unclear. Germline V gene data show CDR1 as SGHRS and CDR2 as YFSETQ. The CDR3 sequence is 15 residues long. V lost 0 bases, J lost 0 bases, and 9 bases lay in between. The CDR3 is CASSLAGLLNTEAFF. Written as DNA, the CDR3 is TGCGCCAGCAGCTTGGCCGGCCTACTGAACACTGAAGCTTTCTTT.

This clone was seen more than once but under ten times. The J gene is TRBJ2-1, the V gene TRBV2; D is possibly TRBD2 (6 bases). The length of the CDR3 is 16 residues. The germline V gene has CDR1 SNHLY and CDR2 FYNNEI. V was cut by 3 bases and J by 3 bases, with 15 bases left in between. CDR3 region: CASSDVSGSSYNEQFF. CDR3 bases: TGTGCCAGCAGTGATGTGAGCGGGTCTAGCTACAATGAGCAGTTCTTC.

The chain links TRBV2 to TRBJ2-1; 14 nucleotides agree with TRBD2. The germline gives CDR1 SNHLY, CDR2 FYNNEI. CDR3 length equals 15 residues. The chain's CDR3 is CCSSGTSGRRNEQFF. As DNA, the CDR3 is TGTTGTTCCTCCGGGACTAGCGGGAGAAGGAATGAGCAGTTCTTC.

In DNA, the CDR3 is TGTGCCAGCTCACCGGACAGGGGAATCTACACCTTC. It is translated as CASSPDRGIYTF. V is TRBV18 and J is TRBJ1-2; 9 nucleotides align to TRBD1. V gave up 3 bases and J gave up 10 bases; unmatched junction bases: 3. The germline V gene encodes CDR1 KGHSH and CDR2 LQKENI. The CDR3 consists of 12 residues.

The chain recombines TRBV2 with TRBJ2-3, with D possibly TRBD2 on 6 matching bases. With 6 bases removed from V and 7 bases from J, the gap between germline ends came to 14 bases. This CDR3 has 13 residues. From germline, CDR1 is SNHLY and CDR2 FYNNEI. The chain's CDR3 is CASRPTSPNTQYF. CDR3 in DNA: TGTGCCAGCAGACCTACTAGCCCTAATACGCAGTATTTT.

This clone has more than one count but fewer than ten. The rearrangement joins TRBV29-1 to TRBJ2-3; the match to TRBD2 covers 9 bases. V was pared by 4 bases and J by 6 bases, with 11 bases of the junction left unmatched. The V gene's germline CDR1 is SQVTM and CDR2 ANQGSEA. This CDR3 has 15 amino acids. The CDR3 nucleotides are TGCAGCGTTGGATCGTCTAGCGGGATCCCCGATACGCAGTATTTT. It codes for CSVGSSSGIPDTQYF.

For the CDR3, the DNA is TGTGCCAGCAGTTTAGGTCAGGGGGCCGGGGAGCTGTTTTTT. It is translated as CASSLGQGAGELFF. The chain carries TRBV28 and TRBJ2-2; 7 bases are a match to TRBD1. Unmatched junction bases numbered 3, after V lost 2 bases and J lost 6 bases. The CDR3 has 14 residues. Germline loops: CDR1 MDHEN, CDR2 SYDVKM.

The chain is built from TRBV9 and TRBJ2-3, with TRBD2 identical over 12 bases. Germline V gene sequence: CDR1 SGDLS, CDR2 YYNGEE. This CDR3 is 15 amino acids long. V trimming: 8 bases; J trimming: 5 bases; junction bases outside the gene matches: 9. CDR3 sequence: CASTPRLAGEDTQYF. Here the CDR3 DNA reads TGTGCCAGTACACCTCGACTAGCGGGGGAAGATACGCAGTATTTT.

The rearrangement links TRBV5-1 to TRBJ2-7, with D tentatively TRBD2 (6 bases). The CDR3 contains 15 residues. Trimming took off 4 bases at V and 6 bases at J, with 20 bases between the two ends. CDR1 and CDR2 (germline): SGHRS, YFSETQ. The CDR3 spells CASSAVGTPRREQYF. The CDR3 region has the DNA TGCGCCAGCAGCGCCGTCGGGACTCCGAGACGCGAGCAGTACTTC. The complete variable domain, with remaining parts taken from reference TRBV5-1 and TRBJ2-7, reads KAGVTQTPRYLIKTRGQQVTLSCSPISGHRSVSWYQQTPGQGLQFLFEYFSETQRNKGNFPGRFSGRQFSNSRSEMNVSTLELGDSALYLCASSAVGTPRREQYFGPGTRLTVT.

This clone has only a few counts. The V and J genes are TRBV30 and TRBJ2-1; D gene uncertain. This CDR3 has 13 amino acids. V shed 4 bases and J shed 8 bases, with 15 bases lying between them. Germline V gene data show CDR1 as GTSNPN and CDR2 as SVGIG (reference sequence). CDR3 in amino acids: CAWILAGRDEQFF. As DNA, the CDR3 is TGTGCCTGGATACTCGCAGGTCGGGATGAGCAGTTCTTC.

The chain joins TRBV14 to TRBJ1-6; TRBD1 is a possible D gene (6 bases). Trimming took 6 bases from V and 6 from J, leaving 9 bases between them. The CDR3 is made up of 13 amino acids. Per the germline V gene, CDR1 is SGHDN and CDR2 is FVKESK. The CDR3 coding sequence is TGTGCCAGCAGTCAACAGGGTAATTCACCCCTCCACTTT. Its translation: CASSQQGNSPLHF.

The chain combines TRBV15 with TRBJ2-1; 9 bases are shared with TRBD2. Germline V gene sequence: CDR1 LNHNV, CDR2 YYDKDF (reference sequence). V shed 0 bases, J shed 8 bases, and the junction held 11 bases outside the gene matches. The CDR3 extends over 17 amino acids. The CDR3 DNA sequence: TGTGCCACCAGCAGAGATGGAGGCGGGGGGGCCCGCGATGAGCAGTTCTTC. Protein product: CATSRDGGGGARDEQFF.

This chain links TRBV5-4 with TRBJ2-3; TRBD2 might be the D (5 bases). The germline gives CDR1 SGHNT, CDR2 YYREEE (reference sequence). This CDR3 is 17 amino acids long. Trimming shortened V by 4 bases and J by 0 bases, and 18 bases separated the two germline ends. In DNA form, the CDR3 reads TGTGCCAGCAGCCCCTCCGCGGGTCAGGCAAGCACAGATACGCAGTATTTT. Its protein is CASSPSAGQASTDTQYF.

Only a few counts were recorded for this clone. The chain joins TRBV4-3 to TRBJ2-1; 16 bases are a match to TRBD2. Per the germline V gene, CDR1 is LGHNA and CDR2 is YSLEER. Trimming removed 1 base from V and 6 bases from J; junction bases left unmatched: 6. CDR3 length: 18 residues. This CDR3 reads CASSQVGLAGGPGNEQFF. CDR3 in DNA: TGCGCCAGCAGCCAAGTGGGACTAGCGGGAGGGCCCGGCAATGAGCAGTTCTTC.

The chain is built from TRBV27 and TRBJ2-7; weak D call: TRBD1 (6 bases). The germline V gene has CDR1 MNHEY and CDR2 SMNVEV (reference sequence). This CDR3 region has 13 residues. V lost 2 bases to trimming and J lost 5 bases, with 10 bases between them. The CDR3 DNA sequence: TGTGCCAGCAGTTTAGAACAGGGTAACGAGCAGTACTTC. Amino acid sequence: CASSLEQGNEQYF.

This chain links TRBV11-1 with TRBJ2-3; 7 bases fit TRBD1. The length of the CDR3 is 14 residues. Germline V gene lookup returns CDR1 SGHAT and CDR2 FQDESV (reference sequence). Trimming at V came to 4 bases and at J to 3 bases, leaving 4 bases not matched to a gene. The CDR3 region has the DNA TGTGCCAGCAGCTCCAGGACAGGAACAGATACGCAGTATTTT. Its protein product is CASSSRTGTDTQYF.

The CDR3 DNA is TGTGCCAGCAGCTTCTCACCCACAGATTATGGCTACACCTTC. Its translation is CASSFSPTDYGYTF. V and J are TRBV7-9 and TRBJ1-2; no firm D call. Per the germline V gene, CDR1 is SEHNR and CDR2 is FQNEAQ (reference sequence). The CDR3 is 14 residues long. V was clipped by 3 bases and J by 5 bases, with 13 bases between them.

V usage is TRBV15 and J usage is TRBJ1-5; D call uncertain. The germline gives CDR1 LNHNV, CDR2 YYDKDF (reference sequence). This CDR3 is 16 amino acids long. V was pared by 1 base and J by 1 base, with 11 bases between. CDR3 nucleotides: TGTGCCACCAGCAGAGGAGGGCCTTGGAGCAATCAGCCCCAGCATTTT. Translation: CATSRGGPWSNQPQHF.

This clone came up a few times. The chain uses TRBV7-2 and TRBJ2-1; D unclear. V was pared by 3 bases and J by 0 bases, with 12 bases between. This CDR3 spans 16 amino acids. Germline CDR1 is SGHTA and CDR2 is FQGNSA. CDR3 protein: CASSFTERPSYNEQFF. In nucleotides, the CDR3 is TGTGCCAGCAGCTTTACGGAGCGCCCCTCCTACAATGAGCAGTTCTTC.

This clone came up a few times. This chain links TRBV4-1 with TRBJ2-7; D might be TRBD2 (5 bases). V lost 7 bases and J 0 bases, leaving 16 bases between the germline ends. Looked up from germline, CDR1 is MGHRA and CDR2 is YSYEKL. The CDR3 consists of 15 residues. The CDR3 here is CASTPEYAGSYEQYF. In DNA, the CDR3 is TGCGCCAGCACCCCTGAGTACGCGGGCTCCTACGAGCAGTACTTC.

CDR3 DNA: TGTGCCAGCAGCTTGGAATGGGGGGGCGAGCAGTACTTC. Translated, it gives CASSLEWGGEQYF. V is TRBV5-4 and J is TRBJ2-7, with 7 bases aligning to TRBD2. The CDR3 runs to 13 residues. After removal of 0 bases from V and 6 bases from J, the junction contained 3 bases not matched to a gene. Germline V CDR1 and CDR2: SGHNT, YYREEE (reference sequence).

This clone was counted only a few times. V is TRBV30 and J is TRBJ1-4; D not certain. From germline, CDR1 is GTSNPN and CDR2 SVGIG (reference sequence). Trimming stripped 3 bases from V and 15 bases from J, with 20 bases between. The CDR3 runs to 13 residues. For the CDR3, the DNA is TGTGCCTGGAGCCTCGGTCATCGGGAGACAATGTTTTTT. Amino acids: CAWSLGHRETMFF.

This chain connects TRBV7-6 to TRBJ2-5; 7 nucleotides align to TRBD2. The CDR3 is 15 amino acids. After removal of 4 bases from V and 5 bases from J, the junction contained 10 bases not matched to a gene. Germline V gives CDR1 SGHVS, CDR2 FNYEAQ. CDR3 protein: CASSSGTNPAETQYF. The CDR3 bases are TGTGCCAGCAGCTCCGGGACTAACCCGGCGGAGACCCAGTACTTC.

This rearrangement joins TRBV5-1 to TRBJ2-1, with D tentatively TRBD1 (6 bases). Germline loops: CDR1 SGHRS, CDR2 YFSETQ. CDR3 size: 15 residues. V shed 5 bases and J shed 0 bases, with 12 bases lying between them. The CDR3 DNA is TGCGCCAGCAGTTGGGGGCCCGGCTCCTACAATGAGCAGTTCTTC. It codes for CASSWGPGSYNEQFF. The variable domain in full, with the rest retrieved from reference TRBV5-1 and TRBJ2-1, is KAGVTQTPRYLIKTRGQQVTLSCSPISGHRSVSWYQQTPGQGLQFLFEYFSETQRNKGNFPGRFSGRQFSNSRSEMNVSTLELGDSALYLCASSWGPGSYNEQFFGPGTRLTVL.

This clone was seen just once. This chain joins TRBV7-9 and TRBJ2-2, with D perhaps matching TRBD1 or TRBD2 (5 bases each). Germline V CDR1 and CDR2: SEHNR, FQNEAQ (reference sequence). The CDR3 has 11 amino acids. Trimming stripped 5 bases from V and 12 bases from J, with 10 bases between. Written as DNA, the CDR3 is TGTGCCAGCAGCAAGTCGGGACAGCTGTTTTTT. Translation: CASSKSGQLFF.